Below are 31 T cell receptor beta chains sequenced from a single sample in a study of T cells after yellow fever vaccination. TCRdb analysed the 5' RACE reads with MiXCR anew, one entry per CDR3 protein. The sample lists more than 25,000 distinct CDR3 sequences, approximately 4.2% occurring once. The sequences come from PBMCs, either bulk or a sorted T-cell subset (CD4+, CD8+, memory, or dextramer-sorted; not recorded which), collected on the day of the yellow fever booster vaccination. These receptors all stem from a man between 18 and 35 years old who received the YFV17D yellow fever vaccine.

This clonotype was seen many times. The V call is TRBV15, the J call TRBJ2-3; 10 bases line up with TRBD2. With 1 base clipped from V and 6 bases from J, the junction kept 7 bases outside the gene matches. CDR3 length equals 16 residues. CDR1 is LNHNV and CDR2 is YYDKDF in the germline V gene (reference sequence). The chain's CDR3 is CATSRGGLAVSDTQYF. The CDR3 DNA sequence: TGTGCCACCAGCAGAGGCGGACTAGCGGTTTCGGATACGCAGTATTTT. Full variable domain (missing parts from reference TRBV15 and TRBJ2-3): DAMVIQNPRYQVTQFGKPVTLSCSQTLNHNVMYWYQQKSSQAPKLLFHYYDKDFNNEADTPDNFQSRRPNTSFCFLDIRSPGLGDTAMYLCATSRGGLAVSDTQYFGPGTRLTVL.

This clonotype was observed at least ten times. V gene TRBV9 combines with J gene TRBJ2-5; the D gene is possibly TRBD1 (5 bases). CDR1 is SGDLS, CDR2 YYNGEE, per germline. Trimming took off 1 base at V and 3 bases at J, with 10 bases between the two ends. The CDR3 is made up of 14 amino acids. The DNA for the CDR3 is TGTGCCAGCAGCGTAAGGGGCCAGGAAGAGACCCAGTACTTC. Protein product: CASSVRGQEETQYF.

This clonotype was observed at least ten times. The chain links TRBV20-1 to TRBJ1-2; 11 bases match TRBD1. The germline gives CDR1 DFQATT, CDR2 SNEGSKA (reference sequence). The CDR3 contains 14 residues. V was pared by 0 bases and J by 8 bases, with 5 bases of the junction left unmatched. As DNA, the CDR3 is TGCAGTGCTAGAGATCAGGGACAGGGGGAAGGCTACACCTTC. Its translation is CSARDQGQGEGYTF.

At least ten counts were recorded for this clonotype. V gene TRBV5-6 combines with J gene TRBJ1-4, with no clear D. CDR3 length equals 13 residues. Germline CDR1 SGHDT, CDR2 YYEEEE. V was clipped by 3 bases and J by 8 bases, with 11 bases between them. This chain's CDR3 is CASSWYGGEKLFF. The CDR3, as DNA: TGTGCCAGCAGCTGGTACGGAGGAGAAAAACTGTTTTTT.

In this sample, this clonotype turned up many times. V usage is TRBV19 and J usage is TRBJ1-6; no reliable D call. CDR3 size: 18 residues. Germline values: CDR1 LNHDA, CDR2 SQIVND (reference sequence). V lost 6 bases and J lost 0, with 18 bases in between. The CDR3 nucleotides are TGTGCCAGTAGGGCCTCGAGTGTTCGGAGCTCCTATAATTCACCCCTCCACTTT. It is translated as CASRASSVRSSYNSPLHF. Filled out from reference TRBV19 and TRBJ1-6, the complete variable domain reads DGGITQSPKYLFRKEGQNVTLSCEQNLNHDAMYWYRQDPGQGLRLIYYSQIVNDFQKGDIAEGYSVSREKKESFPLTVTSAQKNPTAFYLCASRASSVRSSYNSPLHFGNGTRLTVT.

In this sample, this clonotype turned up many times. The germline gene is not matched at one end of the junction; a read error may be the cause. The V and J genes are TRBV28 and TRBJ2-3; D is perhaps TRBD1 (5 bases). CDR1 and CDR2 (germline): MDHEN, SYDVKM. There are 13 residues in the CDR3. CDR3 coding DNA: TGTGCCAGCAATTTAAAGGGGAAAGATACGCAGTATTTT. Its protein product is CASNLKGKDTQYF.

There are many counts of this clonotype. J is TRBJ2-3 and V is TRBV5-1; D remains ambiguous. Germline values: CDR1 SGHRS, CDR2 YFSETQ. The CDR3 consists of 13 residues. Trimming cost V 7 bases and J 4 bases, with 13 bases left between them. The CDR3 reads CASGQELADTQYF. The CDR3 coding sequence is TGCGCCAGCGGTCAGGAATTAGCAGATACGCAGTATTTT.

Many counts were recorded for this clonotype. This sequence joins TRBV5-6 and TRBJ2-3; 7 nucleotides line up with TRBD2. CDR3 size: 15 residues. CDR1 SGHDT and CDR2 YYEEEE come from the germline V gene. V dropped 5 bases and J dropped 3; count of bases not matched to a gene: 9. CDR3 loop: CASRMLGAGTDTQYF. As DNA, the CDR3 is TGTGCCAGCAGGATGCTAGGAGCGGGAACAGATACGCAGTATTTT.

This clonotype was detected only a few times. The CDR3 sequence is CASSPAGGNQPQHF. As DNA, the CDR3 is TGTGCCAGCTCACCAGCGGGAGGGAATCAGCCCCAGCATTTT. This rearrangement joins TRBV18 to TRBJ1-5; no firm D call. The germline V gene encodes CDR1 KGHSH and CDR2 LQKENI. The CDR3 covers 14 residues. Trimming took off 2 bases at V and 4 bases at J, with 9 bases between the two ends.

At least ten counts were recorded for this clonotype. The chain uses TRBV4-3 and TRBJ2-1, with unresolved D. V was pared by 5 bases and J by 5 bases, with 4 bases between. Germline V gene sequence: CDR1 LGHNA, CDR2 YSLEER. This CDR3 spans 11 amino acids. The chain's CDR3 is CASSENNEQFF. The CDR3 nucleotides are TGCGCCAGCAGCGAGAACAATGAGCAGTTCTTC.

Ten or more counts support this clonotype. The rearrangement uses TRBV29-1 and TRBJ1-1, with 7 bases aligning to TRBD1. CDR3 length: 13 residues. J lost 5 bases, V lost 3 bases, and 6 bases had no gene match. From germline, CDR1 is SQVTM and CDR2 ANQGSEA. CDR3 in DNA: TGCAGCGTTGAGGAGGGGGCGCGGACTGAAGCTTTCTTT. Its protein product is CSVEEGARTEAFF.

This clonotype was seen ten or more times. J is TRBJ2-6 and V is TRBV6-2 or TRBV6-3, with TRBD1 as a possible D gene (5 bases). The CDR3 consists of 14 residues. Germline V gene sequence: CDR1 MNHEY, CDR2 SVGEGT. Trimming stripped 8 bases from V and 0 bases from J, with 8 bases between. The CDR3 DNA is TGTGCCAGCTTCCAGGGCTCTGGGGCCAACGTCCTGACTTTC. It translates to CASFQGSGANVLTF.

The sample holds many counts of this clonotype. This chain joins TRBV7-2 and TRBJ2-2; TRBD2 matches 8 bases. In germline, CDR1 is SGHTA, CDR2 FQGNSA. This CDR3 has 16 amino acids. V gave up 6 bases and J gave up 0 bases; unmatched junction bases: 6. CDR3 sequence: CASRPPGLANTGELFF. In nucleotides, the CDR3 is TGTGCCAGCAGGCCTCCGGGACTAGCGAACACCGGGGAGCTGTTTTTT.

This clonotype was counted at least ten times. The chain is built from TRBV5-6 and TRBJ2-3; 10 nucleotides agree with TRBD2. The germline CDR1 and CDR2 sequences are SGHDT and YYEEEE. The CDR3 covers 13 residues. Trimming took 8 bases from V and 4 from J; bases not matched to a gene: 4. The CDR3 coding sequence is TGTGCCAGTACTAGCGGGGTAGCAGATACGCAGTATTTT. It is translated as CASTSGVADTQYF. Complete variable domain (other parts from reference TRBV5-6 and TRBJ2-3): DAGVTQSPTHLIKTRGQQVTLRCSPKSGHDTVSWYQQALGQGPQFIFQYYEEEERQRGNFPDRFSGHQFPNYSSELNVNALLLGDSALYLCASTSGVADTQYFGPGTRLTVL.

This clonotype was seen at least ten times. CDR3 protein: CASSVGTGIEKLFF. The DNA of the CDR3 is TGTGCCAGCAGCGTCGGGACAGGGATTGAAAAACTGTTTTTT. The chain uses TRBV7-9 and TRBJ1-4; TRBD1 agrees at 9 bases. V lost 5 bases and J lost 7; bases outside the gene matches: 5. From germline, CDR1 is SEHNR and CDR2 FQNEAQ (reference sequence). This CDR3 contains 14 residues.

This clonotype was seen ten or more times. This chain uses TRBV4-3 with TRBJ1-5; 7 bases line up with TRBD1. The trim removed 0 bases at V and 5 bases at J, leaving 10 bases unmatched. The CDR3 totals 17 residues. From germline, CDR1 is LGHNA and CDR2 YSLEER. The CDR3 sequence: CASSQDSTGIGHQPQHF. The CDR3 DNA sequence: TGCGCCAGCAGCCAAGATTCGACAGGGATTGGCCATCAGCCCCAGCATTTT.

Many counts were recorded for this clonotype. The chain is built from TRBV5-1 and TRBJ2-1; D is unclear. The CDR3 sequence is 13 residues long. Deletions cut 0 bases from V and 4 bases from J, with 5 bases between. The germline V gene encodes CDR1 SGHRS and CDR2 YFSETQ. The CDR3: CASSLDGYNEQFF. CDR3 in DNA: TGCGCCAGCAGCTTGGACGGGTACAATGAGCAGTTCTTC. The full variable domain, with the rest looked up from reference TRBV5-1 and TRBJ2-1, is KAGVTQTPRYLIKTRGQQVTLSCSPISGHRSVSWYQQTPGQGLQFLFEYFSETQRNKGNFPGRFSGRQFSNSRSEMNVSTLELGDSALYLCASSLDGYNEQFFGPGTRLTVL.

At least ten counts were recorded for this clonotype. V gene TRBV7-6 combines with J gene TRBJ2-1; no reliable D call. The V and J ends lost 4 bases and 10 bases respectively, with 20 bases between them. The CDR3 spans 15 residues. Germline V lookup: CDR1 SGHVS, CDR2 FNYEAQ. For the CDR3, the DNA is TGTGCCAGCAGCTCCTACGACATGTCCGAGGCGGAGCAGTTCTTC. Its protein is CASSSYDMSEAEQFF.

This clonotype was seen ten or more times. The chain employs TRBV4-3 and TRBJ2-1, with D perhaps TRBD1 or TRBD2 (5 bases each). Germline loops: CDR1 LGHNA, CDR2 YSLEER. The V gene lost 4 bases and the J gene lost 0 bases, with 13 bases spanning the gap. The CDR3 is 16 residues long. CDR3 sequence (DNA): TGCGCCAGCAGCCGACAGACGGGAAGCTCCTACAATGAGCAGTTCTTC. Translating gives CASSRQTGSSYNEQFF.

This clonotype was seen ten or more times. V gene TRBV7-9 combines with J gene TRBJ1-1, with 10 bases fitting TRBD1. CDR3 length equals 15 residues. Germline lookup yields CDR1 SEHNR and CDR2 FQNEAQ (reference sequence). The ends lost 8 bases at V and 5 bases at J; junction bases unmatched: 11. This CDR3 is CASPTWGQGYTEAFF. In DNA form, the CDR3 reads TGTGCCAGCCCAACCTGGGGACAGGGGTATACTGAAGCTTTCTTT.

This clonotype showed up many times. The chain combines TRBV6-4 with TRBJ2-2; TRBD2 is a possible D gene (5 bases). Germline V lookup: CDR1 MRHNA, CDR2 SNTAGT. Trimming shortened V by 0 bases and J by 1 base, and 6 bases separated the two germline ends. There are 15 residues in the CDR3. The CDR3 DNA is TGTGCCAGCAGTGACTCGGCGGGGAACACCGGGGAGCTGTTTTTT. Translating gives CASSDSAGNTGELFF.

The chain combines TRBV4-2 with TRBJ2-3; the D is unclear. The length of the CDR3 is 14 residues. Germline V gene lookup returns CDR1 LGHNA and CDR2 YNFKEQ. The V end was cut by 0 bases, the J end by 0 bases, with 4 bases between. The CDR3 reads CASSQDTSTDTQYF. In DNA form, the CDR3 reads TGTGCCAGCAGCCAAGATACTAGCACAGATACGCAGTATTTT.

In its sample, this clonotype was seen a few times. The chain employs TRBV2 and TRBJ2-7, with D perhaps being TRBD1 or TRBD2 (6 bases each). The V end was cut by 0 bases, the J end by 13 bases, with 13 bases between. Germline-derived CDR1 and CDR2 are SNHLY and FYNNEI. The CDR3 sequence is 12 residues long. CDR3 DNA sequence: TGTGCCAGCAGTGAAGCGCCCGGGGGCCTCTACTTC. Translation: CASSEAPGGLYF.

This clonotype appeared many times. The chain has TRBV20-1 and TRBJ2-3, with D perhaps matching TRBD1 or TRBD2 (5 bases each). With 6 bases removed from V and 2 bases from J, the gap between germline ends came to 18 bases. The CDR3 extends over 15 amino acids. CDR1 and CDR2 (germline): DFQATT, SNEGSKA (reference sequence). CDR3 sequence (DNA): TGCAGTGCCGCTACCCCCGGGGACGTCACAGATACGCAGTATTTT. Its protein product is CSAATPGDVTDTQYF.

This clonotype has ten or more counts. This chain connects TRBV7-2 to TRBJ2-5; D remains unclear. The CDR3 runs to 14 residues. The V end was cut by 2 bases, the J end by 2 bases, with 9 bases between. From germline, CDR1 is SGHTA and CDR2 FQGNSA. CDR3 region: CASSLRPVQETQYF. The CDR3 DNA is TGTGCCAGCAGCTTAAGGCCAGTACAAGAGACCCAGTACTTC.

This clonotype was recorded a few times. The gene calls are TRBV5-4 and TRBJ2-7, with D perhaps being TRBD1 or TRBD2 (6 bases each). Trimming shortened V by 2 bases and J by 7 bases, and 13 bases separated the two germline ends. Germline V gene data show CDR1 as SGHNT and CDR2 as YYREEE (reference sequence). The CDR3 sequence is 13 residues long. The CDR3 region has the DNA TGTGCCAGCAGCTTCGGGGGCTCGGGGGAGCAGTACTTC. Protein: CASSFGGSGEQYF.

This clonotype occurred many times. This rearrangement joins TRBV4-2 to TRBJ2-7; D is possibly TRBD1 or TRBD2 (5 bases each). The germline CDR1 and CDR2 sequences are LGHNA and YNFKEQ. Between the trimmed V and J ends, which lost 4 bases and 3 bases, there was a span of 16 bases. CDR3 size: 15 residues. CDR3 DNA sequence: TGTGCCAGCAGCCCGGGACCAAGGGGCTTCTACGAGCAGTACTTC. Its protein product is CASSPGPRGFYEQYF.

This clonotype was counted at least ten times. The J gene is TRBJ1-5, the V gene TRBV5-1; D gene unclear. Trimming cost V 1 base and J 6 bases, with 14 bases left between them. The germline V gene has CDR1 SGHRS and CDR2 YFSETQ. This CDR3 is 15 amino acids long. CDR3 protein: CASSLNGDSRQPQHF. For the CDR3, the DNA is TGCGCCAGCAGCTTGAACGGGGATTCACGTCAGCCCCAGCATTTT.

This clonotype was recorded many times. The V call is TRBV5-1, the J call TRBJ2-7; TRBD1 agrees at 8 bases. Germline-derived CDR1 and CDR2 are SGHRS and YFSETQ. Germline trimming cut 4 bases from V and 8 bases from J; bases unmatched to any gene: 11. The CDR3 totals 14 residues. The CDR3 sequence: CASSPIPGQDQQYF. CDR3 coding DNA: TGCGCCAGCAGCCCCATCCCGGGACAGGATCAGCAGTACTTC.

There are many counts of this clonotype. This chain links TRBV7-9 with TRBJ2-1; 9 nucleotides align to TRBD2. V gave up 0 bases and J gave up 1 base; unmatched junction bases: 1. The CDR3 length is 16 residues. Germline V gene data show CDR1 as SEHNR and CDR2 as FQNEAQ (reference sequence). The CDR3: CASSLALAGSYNEQFF. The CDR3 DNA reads TGTGCCAGCAGCTTAGCGCTAGCGGGGTCCTACAATGAGCAGTTCTTC. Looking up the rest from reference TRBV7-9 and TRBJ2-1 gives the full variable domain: DTGVSQNPRHKITKRGQNVTFRCDPISEHNRLYWYRQTLGQGPEFLTYFQNEAQLEKSRLLSDRFSAERPKGSFSTLEIQRTEQGDSAMYLCASSLALAGSYNEQFFGPGTRLTVL.

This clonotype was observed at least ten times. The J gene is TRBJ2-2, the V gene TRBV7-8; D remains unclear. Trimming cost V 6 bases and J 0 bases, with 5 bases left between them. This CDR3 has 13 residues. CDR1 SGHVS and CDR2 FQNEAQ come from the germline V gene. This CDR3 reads CASRNTNTGELFF. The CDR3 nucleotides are TGTGCCAGCAGGAACACGAACACCGGGGAGCTGTTTTTT.